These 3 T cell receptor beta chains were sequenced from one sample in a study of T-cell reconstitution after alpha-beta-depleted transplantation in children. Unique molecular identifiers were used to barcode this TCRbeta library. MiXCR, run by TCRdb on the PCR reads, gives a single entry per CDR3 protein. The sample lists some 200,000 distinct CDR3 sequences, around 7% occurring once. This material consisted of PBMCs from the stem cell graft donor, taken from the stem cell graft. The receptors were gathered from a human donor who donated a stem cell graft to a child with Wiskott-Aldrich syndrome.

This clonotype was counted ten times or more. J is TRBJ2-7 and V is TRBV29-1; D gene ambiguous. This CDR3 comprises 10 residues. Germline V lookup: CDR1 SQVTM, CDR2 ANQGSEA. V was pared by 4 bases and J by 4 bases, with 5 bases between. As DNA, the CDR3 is TGCAGCGTTGTGACGTACGAGCAGTACTTC. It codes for CSVVTYEQYF.

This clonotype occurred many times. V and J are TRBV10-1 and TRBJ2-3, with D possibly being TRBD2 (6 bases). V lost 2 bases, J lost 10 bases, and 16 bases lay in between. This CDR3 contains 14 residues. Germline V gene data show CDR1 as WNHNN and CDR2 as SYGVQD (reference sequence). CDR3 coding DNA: TGCGCCAGCAGTGAGACGTTGACTAGTCAGGCGCAGTATTTT. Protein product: CASSETLTSQAQYF.

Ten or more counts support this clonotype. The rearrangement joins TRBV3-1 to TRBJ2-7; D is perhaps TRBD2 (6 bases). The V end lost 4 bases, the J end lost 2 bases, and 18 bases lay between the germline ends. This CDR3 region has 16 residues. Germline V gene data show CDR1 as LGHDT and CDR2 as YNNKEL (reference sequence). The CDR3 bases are TGTGCCAGCAGCCCACTGGGACTGAAAACCACCTACGAGCAGTACTTC. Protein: CASSPLGLKTTYEQYF.